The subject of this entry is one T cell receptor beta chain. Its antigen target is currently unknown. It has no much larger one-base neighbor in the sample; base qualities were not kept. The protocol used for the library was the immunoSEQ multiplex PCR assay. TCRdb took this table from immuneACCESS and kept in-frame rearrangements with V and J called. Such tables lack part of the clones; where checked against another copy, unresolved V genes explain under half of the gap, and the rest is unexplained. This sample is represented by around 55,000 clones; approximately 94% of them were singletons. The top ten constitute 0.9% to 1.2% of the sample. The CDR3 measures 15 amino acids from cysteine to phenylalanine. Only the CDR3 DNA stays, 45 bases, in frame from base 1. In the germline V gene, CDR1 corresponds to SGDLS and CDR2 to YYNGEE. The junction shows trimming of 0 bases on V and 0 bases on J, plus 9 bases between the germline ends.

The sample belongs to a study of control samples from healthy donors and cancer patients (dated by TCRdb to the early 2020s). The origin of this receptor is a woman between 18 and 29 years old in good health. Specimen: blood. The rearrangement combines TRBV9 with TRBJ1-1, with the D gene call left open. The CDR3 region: CASSVGGGMNTEAFF. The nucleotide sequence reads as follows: TGTGCCAGCAGCGTAGGGGGTGGGATGAACACTGAAGCTTTCTTT. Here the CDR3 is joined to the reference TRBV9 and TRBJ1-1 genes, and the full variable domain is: DSGVTQTPKHLITATGQRVTLRCSPRSGDLSVYWYQQSLDQGLQFLIQYYNGEERAKGNILERFSAQQFPDLHSELNLSSLELGDSALYFCASSVGGGMNTEAFFGQGTRLTVV.